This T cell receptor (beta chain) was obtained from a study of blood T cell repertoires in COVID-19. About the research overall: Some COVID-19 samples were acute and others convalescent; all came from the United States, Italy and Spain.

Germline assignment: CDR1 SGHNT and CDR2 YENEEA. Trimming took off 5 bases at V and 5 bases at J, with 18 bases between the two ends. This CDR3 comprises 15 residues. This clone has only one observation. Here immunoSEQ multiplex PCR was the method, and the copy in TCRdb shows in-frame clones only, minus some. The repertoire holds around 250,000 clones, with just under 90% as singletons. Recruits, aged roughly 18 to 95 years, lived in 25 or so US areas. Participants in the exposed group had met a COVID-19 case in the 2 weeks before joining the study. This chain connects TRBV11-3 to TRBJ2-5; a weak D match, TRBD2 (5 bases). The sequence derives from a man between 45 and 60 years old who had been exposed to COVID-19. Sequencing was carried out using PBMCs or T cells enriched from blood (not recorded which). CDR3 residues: CASSPRVGDRETQYF. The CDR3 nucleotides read TGTGCCAGCAGCCCGCGGGTAGGCGATCGGGAGACCCAGTACTTC.